This TCR beta chain emerged from a study of shared clonotypes between healthy human individuals. The CDR3 extends over 16 amino acids. Germline lookup yields CDR1 SGHRS and CDR2 YFSETQ. The ends were cut back, 5 bases at V and 1 base at J, with 15 bases in the middle. Some 27,000 T cell genomes, or approximately 190 ng DNA, went into the sorted-subset replicate PCRs. Clones were read by immunoSEQ multiplex PCR, and TCRdb kept only the in-frame ones, dropping some. This sample carries approximately 2.4 million clones, approximately 94% of them seen once, and the ten largest clones take less than 0.15%.

The sequencing input was naive CD4+ T cells sorted from blood. Indicated subset: CD45RA+ positively selected. This chain connects TRBV5-1 to TRBJ2-2; no clear D. The sequence came from a man aged 18 to 29 in good health. The chain's CDR3 is CASRPGQFLNTGELFF. The CDR3, as DNA: TGCGCCAGCAGACCCGGTCAGTTTTTGAACACCGGGGAGCTGTTTTTT.